A selection of T cell receptor beta chains follows, all from one sample in a study of blood T cells in healthy people across ages. One entry per CDR3 protein results from TCRdb running MiXCR on the 5' RACE reads. The sample lists 1.5 million to 1.8 million distinct CDR3 sequences, approximately 42% occurring once. Input material: blood. These receptor sequences come from a young woman in good health. The CDR3 runs from the conserved cysteine through the conserved F or W. A D gene is named only where the DNA matches it firmly. Not every row has a clone size; where given, it reads once, few, many or a size class.

CDR3nt: TGTGCCAGCAGCGTACCCTCGACTGGAAACACCATATATTTT
CDR3aa: CASSVPSTGNTIYF
v_gene: TRBV9
abundance: NA
d_gene: NA
j_gene: TRBJ1-3

CDR3nt: TGCAGTGCTCTTAGCGGGTACTCTAATGAGCAGTACTTC
CDR3aa: CSALSGYSNEQYF
v_gene: TRBV20-1
abundance: few
d_gene: TRBD2
j_gene: TRBJ2-5

CDR3nt: TGTGCCAGCAGCTTAAATCCTAGCGGGAACCCCTACAATGAGCAGTACTTC
CDR3aa: CASSLNPSGNPYNEQYF
v_gene: TRBV7-3
abundance: NA
d_gene: TRBD2
j_gene: TRBJ2-7

CDR3nt: TGTGCCAGCAGCCTCCTCTCCGACAGTCGGACTGGAAACACCATATATTTT
CDR3aa: CASSLLSDSRTGNTIYF
v_gene: TRBV7-8
abundance: once
d_gene: NA
j_gene: TRBJ1-3

CDR3nt: TGTGCCAGCAGTTCCCCCTCCGGGGACAGGGGGCTTGGCTACACCTTC
CDR3aa: CASSSPSGDRGLGYTF
v_gene: TRBV27
abundance: once
d_gene: TRBD1
j_gene: TRBJ1-2

CDR3nt: TGTGCCACCAGTGATCCCGGACAGCCTGCTCTTTATGGCTACATCTTC
CDR3aa: CATSDPGQPALYGYIF
v_gene: TRBV24-1
abundance: NA
d_gene: NA
j_gene: TRBJ1-2

CDR3nt: TGCGCCAGCAGTGAGAGGAGGAAGGGCAGGGACACTGAAGCTTTCTTT
CDR3aa: CASSERRKGRDTEAFF
v_gene: TRBV10-2
abundance: NA
d_gene: NA
j_gene: TRBJ1-1

CDR3nt: TGTGCCAGCACTGACCTGGGGGGCTACAATGAGCAGTTCTTC
CDR3aa: CASTDLGGYNEQFF
v_gene: TRBV27
abundance: few
d_gene: NA
j_gene: TRBJ2-1

CDR3nt: TGCGCCAGCAGCCAAGAAAAGTTCCCCGGGGAGCTGTTTTTT
CDR3aa: CASSQEKFPGELFF
v_gene: TRBV4-3
abundance: NA
d_gene: NA
j_gene: TRBJ2-2

CDR3nt: TGCAGCGTTGGAGGGCCCCCAAATGAGCAGTTCTTC
CDR3aa: CSVGGPPNEQFF
v_gene: TRBV29-1
abundance: NA
d_gene: NA
j_gene: TRBJ2-1

CDR3nt: TGTGCCAGCAGCTTAGGTGGCACCAGATACAATGAGCAGTTCTTC
CDR3aa: CASSLGGTRYNEQFF
v_gene: TRBV7-2
abundance: NA
d_gene: NA
j_gene: TRBJ2-1

CDR3nt: TGTGCCAGCAGTTACGACAGACAAAACATTCAGTACTTC
CDR3aa: CASSYDRQNIQYF
v_gene: TRBV6-2/TRBV6-3
abundance: many
d_gene: NA
j_gene: TRBJ2-4

CDR3nt: TGCGCCAGCAGCTTAAGCCCAAGTTGGCGCGGAAACTACGAGCAGTACTTC
CDR3aa: CASSLSPSWRGNYEQYF
v_gene: TRBV5-1
abundance: NA
d_gene: NA
j_gene: TRBJ2-7

CDR3nt: TGTGCCAGCAGGTTAGTCCCGGGCTCCTACAATGAGCAGTTCTTC
CDR3aa: CASRLVPGSYNEQFF
v_gene: TRBV7-8
abundance: NA
d_gene: NA
j_gene: TRBJ2-1

CDR3nt: TGCGCCAGCAGCCTGACTCAGGGTTCGGACTATGGCTACACCTTC
CDR3aa: CASSLTQGSDYGYTF
v_gene: TRBV4-1
abundance: few
d_gene: NA
j_gene: TRBJ1-2

CDR3nt: TGTGCCAGCTCACCAACGAGGGGGGAATACGAGCAGTACTTC
CDR3aa: CASSPTRGEYEQYF
v_gene: TRBV18
abundance: NA
d_gene: NA
j_gene: TRBJ2-7

CDR3nt: TGTGCCAGTACCCCTGAATCCTGGGGTTCTGAAGCTTTCTTT
CDR3aa: CASTPESWGSEAFF
v_gene: TRBV19
abundance: NA
d_gene: NA
j_gene: TRBJ1-1

CDR3nt: TGTGCCAGCAGCTTGTTCCGGGACAGGGAGTTTGGCTATGGCTACACCTTC
CDR3aa: CASSLFRDREFGYGYTF
v_gene: TRBV7-8
abundance: NA
d_gene: TRBD1
j_gene: TRBJ1-2

CDR3nt: TGCAGTGCGTCGGGACAGTTAAGCTCCTACGAGCAGTACTTC
CDR3aa: CSASGQLSSYEQYF
v_gene: TRBV20-1
abundance: NA
d_gene: TRBD1
j_gene: TRBJ2-7

CDR3nt: TGCAGCTACAGGACTAGCGCTGATACGCAGTATTTT
CDR3aa: CSYRTSADTQYF
v_gene: TRBV29-1
abundance: NA
d_gene: TRBD2
j_gene: TRBJ2-3

CDR3nt: TGTGCCAGCAGGGGCCAAAAATTGGCCCATCAGCCCCAGCATTTT
CDR3aa: CASRGQKLAHQPQHF
v_gene: TRBV12-3/TRBV12-4
abundance: once
d_gene: NA
j_gene: TRBJ1-5

CDR3nt: TGTGCCAGCAGTAAGACTACCACCGACGAGCAGTACTTC
CDR3aa: CASSKTTTDEQYF
v_gene: TRBV7-9
abundance: NA
d_gene: NA
j_gene: TRBJ2-7

CDR3nt: TGTGCCATCCGGGCGGAGAGCTCTGGAAACACCATATATTTT
CDR3aa: CAIRAESSGNTIYF
v_gene: TRBV10-3
abundance: NA
d_gene: NA
j_gene: TRBJ1-3

CDR3nt: TGTGCCAGCAGTGGGGGACCGGGACAGAAGTACAATGAGCAGTTCTTC
CDR3aa: CASSGGPGQKYNEQFF
v_gene: TRBV6-1
abundance: NA
d_gene: TRBD1
j_gene: TRBJ2-1

CDR3nt: TGTGCCAGCACTCCCGGGGGAGAGACCCAGTACTTC
CDR3aa: CASTPGGETQYF
v_gene: TRBV12-3/TRBV12-4
abundance: NA
d_gene: NA
j_gene: TRBJ2-5

CDR3nt: TGTGCCATCAGTGATGTGCTAGCGGTAGAGACCCAGTACTTC
CDR3aa: CAISDVLAVETQYF
v_gene: TRBV10-3
abundance: NA
d_gene: TRBD2
j_gene: TRBJ2-5

CDR3nt: TGTGCCACGGCGGCCTTCGGGGGCAGGGGTGATTCACCCCTCCACTTT
CDR3aa: CATAAFGGRGDSPLHF
v_gene: TRBV24-1
abundance: NA
d_gene: NA
j_gene: TRBJ1-6

CDR3nt: TGTGCCATCAGTGAGTTGACATCTTCACCCCTCCACTTT
CDR3aa: CAISELTSSPLHF
v_gene: TRBV10-3
abundance: NA
d_gene: NA
j_gene: TRBJ1-6

CDR3nt: TGCGCCAGCAGCTTGGGGGCAGATTCTCAGCCCCAGCATTTT
CDR3aa: CASSLGADSQPQHF
v_gene: TRBV5-1
abundance: NA
d_gene: NA
j_gene: TRBJ1-5

CDR3nt: TGTGCCATCAGTGAGTCCCTAGCGACATCCTACGAGCAGTACTTC
CDR3aa: CAISESLATSYEQYF
v_gene: TRBV10-3
abundance: few
d_gene: NA
j_gene: TRBJ2-7

CDR3nt: TGTGCCAGCAGCTCCCAACGGACTAGAAGAAACATTCAGTACTTC
CDR3aa: CASSSQRTRRNIQYF
v_gene: TRBV7-9
abundance: NA
d_gene: TRBD2
j_gene: TRBJ2-4

CDR3nt: TGTGCCAGCATCAGCGACACTGTATCCTACGAGCAGTACTTC
CDR3aa: CASISDTVSYEQYF
v_gene: TRBV12-3/TRBV12-4
abundance: NA
d_gene: NA
j_gene: TRBJ2-7

CDR3nt: TGTGCCAGCAACTTGCAGGGACCCCGAACCGAGCAGTACTTC
CDR3aa: CASNLQGPRTEQYF
v_gene: TRBV2
abundance: NA
d_gene: NA
j_gene: TRBJ2-7

CDR3nt: TGTGCCTGGAGTGTCTCTGACTATGGCTACACCTTC
CDR3aa: CAWSVSDYGYTF
v_gene: TRBV30
abundance: NA
d_gene: NA
j_gene: TRBJ1-2

CDR3nt: TGCGCCAGCAGCCCGGACGTCCTGGGTCATGGCTACACCTTC
CDR3aa: CASSPDVLGHGYTF
v_gene: TRBV5-1
abundance: NA
d_gene: NA
j_gene: TRBJ1-2

CDR3nt: TGTGCCAGCAGCCCCCCGGACCCATCCTACGAGCAGTACTTC
CDR3aa: CASSPPDPSYEQYF
v_gene: TRBV7-8
abundance: NA
d_gene: NA
j_gene: TRBJ2-7

CDR3nt: TGTGCCAGCAGTGAATTTGTAGGGGGTTGGACAGATACGCAGTATTTT
CDR3aa: CASSEFVGGWTDTQYF
v_gene: TRBV25-1
abundance: NA
d_gene: NA
j_gene: TRBJ2-3

CDR3nt: TGTGCCAGCAGGTTGGGGGGCCCCATAGCCAAAAACATTCAGTACTTC
CDR3aa: CASRLGGPIAKNIQYF
v_gene: TRBV7-2
abundance: NA
d_gene: NA
j_gene: TRBJ2-4

CDR3nt: TGTGCCAGCAGCTTAGTAAGGGAGCCCCTCGAGCAGTTCTTC
CDR3aa: CASSLVREPLEQFF
v_gene: TRBV7-9
abundance: NA
d_gene: NA
j_gene: TRBJ2-1

CDR3nt: TGTGCCAGCAGGAGACTAGCGGGGAACTACAATGAGCAGTACTTC
CDR3aa: CASRRLAGNYNEQYF
v_gene: TRBV6-5
abundance: NA
d_gene: TRBD2
j_gene: TRBJ2-7

CDR3nt: TGTGCCAGCAGCGTAGGGGTCTTCTCTGGGGCCAACGTCCTGACTTTC
CDR3aa: CASSVGVFSGANVLTF
v_gene: TRBV9
abundance: NA
d_gene: NA
j_gene: TRBJ2-6

CDR3nt: TGCAGTGCTAAAGTAGCGGGGGCCACCTATACGCAGTATTTT
CDR3aa: CSAKVAGATYTQYF
v_gene: TRBV20-1
abundance: NA
d_gene: TRBD2
j_gene: TRBJ2-3

CDR3nt: TGCAGTGCTATCGGCAGGGCTAATGAAAAACTGTTTTTT
CDR3aa: CSAIGRANEKLFF
v_gene: TRBV20-1
abundance: few
d_gene: NA
j_gene: TRBJ1-4

CDR3nt: TGTGCCATCCAGCTAGCGGGGACCTACGAGCAGTACTTC
CDR3aa: CAIQLAGTYEQYF
v_gene: TRBV10-3
abundance: NA
d_gene: TRBD2
j_gene: TRBJ2-7

CDR3nt: TGCAGTGCTAGTTTTAGGAGTTCTGGAAACACCATATATTTT
CDR3aa: CSASFRSSGNTIYF
v_gene: TRBV20-1
abundance: few
d_gene: NA
j_gene: TRBJ1-3

CDR3nt: TGTGCCAGCAGTTCCCGACAGTCCTACGAGCAGTACTTC
CDR3aa: CASSSRQSYEQYF
v_gene: TRBV12-3/TRBV12-4
abundance: few
d_gene: NA
j_gene: TRBJ2-7

CDR3nt: TGCGCCAGCAGCCAAAGCCCCCGGACAAACTATGAAAAACTGTTTTTT
CDR3aa: CASSQSPRTNYEKLFF
v_gene: TRBV4-3
abundance: few
d_gene: NA
j_gene: TRBJ1-4

CDR3nt: TGCAGTGCTAGACGTAGGGGGTCCTCTGGGGCCAACGTCCTGACTTTC
CDR3aa: CSARRRGSSGANVLTF
v_gene: TRBV20-1
abundance: NA
d_gene: NA
j_gene: TRBJ2-6

CDR3nt: TGTGCCAGCAGTGGTACCCTAACTCCCCACAATGAGCAGTTCTTC
CDR3aa: CASSGTLTPHNEQFF
v_gene: TRBV12-3/TRBV12-4
abundance: NA
d_gene: NA
j_gene: TRBJ2-1

CDR3nt: TGCGCCAGCAGCTCGTGGGACACCACAAGGCGCGATGAGCAGTTCTTC
CDR3aa: CASSSWDTTRRDEQFF
v_gene: TRBV5-1
abundance: NA
d_gene: NA
j_gene: TRBJ2-1

CDR3nt: TGCAGTGCTGGACAGGGCCGCAATCAGCCCCAGCATTTT
CDR3aa: CSAGQGRNQPQHF
v_gene: TRBV20-1
abundance: NA
d_gene: TRBD1
j_gene: TRBJ1-5

CDR3nt: TGTGCCAGCAGCCCACTAGCGGGAGGATTGTTCGATGAGCAGTACTTC
CDR3aa: CASSPLAGGLFDEQYF
v_gene: TRBV6-2/TRBV6-3
abundance: NA
d_gene: TRBD2
j_gene: TRBJ2-5

CDR3nt: TGTGCCAGCAATCGGGAGGCCAACGTCCTGACTTTC
CDR3aa: CASNREANVLTF
v_gene: TRBV6-6
abundance: few
d_gene: NA
j_gene: TRBJ2-6

CDR3nt: TGTGCCAGCAGCTTAGATCTTCGGGGGGTCTATGGCTACACCTTC
CDR3aa: CASSLDLRGVYGYTF
v_gene: TRBV7-9
abundance: few
d_gene: NA
j_gene: TRBJ1-2